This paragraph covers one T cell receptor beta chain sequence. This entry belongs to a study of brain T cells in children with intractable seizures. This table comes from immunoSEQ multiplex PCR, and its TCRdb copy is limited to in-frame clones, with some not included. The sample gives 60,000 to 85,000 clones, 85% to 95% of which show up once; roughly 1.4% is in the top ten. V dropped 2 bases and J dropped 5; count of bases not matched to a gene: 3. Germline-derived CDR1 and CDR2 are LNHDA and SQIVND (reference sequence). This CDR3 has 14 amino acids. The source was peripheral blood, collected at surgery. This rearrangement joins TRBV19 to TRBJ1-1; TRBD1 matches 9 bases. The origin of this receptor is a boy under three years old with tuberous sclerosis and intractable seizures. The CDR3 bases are TGTGCCAGTAGTATAAACAGGGGGCTGACTGAAGCTTTCTTT. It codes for CASSINRGLTEAFF.